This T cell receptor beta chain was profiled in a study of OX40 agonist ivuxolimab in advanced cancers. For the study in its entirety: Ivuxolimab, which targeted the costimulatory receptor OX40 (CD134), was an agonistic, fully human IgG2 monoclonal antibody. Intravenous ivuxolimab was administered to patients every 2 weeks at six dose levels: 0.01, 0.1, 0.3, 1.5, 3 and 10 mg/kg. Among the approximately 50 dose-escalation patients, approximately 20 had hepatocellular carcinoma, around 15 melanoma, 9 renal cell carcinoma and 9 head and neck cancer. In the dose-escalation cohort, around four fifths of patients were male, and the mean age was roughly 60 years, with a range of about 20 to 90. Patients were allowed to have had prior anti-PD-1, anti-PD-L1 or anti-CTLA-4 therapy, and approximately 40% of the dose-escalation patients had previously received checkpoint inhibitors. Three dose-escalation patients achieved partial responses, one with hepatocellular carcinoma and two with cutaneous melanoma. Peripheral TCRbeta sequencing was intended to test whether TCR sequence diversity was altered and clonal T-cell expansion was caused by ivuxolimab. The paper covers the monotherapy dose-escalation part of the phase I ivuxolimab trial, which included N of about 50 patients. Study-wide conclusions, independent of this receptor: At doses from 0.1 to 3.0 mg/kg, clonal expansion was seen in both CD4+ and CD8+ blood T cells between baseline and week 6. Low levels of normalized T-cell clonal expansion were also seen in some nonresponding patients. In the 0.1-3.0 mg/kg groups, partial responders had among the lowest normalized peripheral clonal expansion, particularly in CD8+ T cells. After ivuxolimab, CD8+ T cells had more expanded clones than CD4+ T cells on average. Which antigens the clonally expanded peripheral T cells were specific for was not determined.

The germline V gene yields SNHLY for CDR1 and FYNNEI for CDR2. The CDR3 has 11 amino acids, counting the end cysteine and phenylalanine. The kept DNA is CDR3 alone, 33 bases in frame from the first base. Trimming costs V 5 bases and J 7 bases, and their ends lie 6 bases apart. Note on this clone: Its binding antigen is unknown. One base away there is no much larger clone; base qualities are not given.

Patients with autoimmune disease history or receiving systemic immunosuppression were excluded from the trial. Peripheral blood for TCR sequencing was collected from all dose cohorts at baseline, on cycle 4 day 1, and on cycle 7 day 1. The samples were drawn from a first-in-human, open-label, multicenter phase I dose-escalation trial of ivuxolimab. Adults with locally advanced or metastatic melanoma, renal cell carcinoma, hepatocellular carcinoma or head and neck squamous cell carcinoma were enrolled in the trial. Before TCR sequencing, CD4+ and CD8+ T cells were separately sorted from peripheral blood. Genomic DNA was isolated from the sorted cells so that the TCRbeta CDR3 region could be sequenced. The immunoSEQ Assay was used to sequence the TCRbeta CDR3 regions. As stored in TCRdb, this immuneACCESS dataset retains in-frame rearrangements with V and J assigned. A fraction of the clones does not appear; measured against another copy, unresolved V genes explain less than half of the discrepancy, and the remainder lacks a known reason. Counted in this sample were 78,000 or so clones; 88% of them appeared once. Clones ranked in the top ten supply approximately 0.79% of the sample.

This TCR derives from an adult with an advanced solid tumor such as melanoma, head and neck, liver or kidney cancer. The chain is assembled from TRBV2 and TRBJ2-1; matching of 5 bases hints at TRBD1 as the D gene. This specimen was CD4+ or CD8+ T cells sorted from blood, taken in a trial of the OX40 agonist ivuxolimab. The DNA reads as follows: TGTGCCAGCAGTCGACAGAATGAGCAGTTCTTC. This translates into CASSRQNEQFF. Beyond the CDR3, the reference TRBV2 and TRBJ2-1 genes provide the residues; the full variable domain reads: EPEVTQTPSHQVTQMGQEVILRCVPISNHLYFYWYRQILGQKVEFLVSFYNNEISEKSEIFDDQFSVERPDGSNFTLKIRSTKLEDSAMYFCASSRQNEQFFGPGTRLTVL.